This T cell receptor beta chain was recorded in a study of type 1 regulatory T cells. Across the study: T-allo10 is an in vitro-generated, Tr1-enriched CD4 T cell product specific for alloantigen.

This clonotype was counted only a few times. Antigen: not known. Losses at the gene ends were 7 bases for V and 0 bases for J; bases not matched to a gene: 5. The CDR3 runs to 14 residues. Germline V gene lookup returns CDR1 MNHNS and CDR2 SASEGT. T-allo10 cells from the graft donor were described as anergic, host-alloantigen-specific, and alloantigen-specific suppressors. TCRdb called the reads again in MiXCR, with one record for every CDR3 protein. The profile shows 20,000 to 30,000 distinct CDR3 sequences, around 70% of them singletons. The sequence was obtained from a human donor in good health. The sequencing sample was made of cultured T cells, either the whole culture or a sorted T cell fraction (not recorded which). The subset here: Tr1-enriched cell product generated in vitro against host alloantigens. This chain joins TRBV6-1 and TRBJ1-1; 7 bases match TRBD1. The CDR3 DNA reads TGTGCCAGCATGGTGGACAGGATGAACACTGAAGCTTTCTTT. Protein: CASMVDRMNTEAFF.